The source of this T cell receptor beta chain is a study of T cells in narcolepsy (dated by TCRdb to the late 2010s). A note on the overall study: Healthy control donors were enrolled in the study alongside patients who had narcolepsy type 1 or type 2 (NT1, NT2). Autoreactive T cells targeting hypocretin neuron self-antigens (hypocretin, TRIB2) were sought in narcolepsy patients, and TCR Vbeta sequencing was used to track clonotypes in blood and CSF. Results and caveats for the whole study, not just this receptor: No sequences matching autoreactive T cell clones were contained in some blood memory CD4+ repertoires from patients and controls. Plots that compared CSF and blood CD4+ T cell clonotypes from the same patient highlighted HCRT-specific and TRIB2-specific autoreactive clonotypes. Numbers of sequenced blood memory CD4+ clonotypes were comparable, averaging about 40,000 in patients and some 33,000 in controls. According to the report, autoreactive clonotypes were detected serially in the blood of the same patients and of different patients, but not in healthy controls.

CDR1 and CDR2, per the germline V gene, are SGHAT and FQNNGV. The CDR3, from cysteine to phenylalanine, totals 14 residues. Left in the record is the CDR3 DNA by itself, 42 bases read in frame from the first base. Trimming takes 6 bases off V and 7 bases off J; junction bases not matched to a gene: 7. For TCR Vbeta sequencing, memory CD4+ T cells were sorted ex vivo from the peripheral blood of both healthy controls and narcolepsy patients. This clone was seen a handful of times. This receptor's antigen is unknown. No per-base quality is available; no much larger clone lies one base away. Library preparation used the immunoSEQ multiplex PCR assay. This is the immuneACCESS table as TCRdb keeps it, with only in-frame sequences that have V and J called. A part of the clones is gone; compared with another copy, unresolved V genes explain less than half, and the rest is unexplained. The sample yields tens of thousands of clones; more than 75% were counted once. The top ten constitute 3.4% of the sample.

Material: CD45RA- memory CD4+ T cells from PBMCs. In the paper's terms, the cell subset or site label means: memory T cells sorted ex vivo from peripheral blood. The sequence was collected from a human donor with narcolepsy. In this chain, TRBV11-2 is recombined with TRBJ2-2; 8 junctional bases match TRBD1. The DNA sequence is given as TGTGCCAGCAGGCCAGGACAGGGAAACGGGGAGCTGTTTTTT. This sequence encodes CASRPGQGNGELFF. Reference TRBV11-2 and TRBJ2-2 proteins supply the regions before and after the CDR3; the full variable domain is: EAGVAQSPRYKIIEKRQSVAFWCNPISGHATLYWYQQILGQGPKLLIQFQNNGVVDDSQLPKDRFSAERLKGVDSTLKIQPAKLEDSAVYLCASRPGQGNGELFFGEGSRLTVL.